This T cell receptor beta chain is from a study of radiation and T cells in renal cell carcinoma. The wider study: Nephrectomy followed 15 Gy stereotactic body radiation by 4 weeks.

As for time point: baseline pretreatment blood. The sample's treatment: 15 Gy SBRT to primary tumor, nephrectomy 4 weeks later. Trimming removed 4 bases from V and 3 bases from J; junction bases left unmatched: 7. The CDR3 runs to 16 residues. Germline V gene data show CDR1 as SEHNR and CDR2 as FQNEAQ (reference sequence). Data came from immunoSEQ multiplex PCR; TCRdb stores just in-frame clones and leaves some out. The sample includes about 130,000 clones, 80% to 85% of them seen just once. This specimen was blood, taken from a patient whose treatment included radiotherapy and nephrectomy. V and J are TRBV7-9 and TRBJ2-2; 8 nucleotides agree with TRBD1. This sequence originates from a woman aged 60-70 years with renal cell carcinoma. CDR3 in DNA: TGTGCCAGCAGCTCAACCTCAGGGGGCGACACCGGGGAGCTGTTTTTT. Protein: CASSSTSGGDTGELFF.